The TCR beta chain under discussion was sequenced for a study of T cell clonotyping in hematopoietic cell transplantation. Profiled with immunoSEQ multiplex PCR; TCRdb holds only in-frame clones, not every one. Found here are about 10,000 clones, 51% of them singletons; the top ten hold approximately 12%. V gave up 6 bases and J gave up 1 base, with 9 bases separating them. The CDR3 consists of 13 residues. CDR1 and CDR2 from the germline V gene are MDHEN and SYDVKM. The input for sequencing was peripheral blood mononuclear cells, taken 100 days after allogeneic stem cell transplant. The V call is TRBV28, the J call TRBJ1-2; D unclear. The clonotype comes from a female patient aged 50-59 years who had an allogeneic stem cell transplant from an unrelated donor, so the T cells may come from the graft donor. Some clones in this sample may be carry-over from other donors' samples. The CDR3 here is CASSPPVNYGYTF. The DNA for the CDR3 is TGTGCCAGCAGCCCTCCGGTTAACTATGGCTACACCTTC.